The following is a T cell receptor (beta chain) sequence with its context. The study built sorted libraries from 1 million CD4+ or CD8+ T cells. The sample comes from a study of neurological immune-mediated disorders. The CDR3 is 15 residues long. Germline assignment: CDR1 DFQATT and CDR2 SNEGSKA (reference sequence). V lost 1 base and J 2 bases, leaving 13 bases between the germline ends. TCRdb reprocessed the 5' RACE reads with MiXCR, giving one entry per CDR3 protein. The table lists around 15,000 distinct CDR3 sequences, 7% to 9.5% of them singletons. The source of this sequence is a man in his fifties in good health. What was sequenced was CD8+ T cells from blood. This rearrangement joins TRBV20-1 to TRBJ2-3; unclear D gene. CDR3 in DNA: TGCAGTGCTAGAGCTAGTCGGAGCCACACAGATACGCAGTATTTT. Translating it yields CSARASRSHTDTQYF.